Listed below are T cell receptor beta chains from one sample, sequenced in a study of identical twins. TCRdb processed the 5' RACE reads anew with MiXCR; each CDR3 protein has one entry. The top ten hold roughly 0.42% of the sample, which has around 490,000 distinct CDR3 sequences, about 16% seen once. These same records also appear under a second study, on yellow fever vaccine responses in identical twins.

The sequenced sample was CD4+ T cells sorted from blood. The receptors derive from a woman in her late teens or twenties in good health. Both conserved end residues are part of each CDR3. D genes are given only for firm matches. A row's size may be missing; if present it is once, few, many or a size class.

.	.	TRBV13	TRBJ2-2	CASSPRLDFFTGELFF	TGTGCCAGCAGCCCTCGACTAGATTTCTTCACCGGGGAGCTGTTTTTT
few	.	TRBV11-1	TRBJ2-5	CASSLGALSGLAIQETQYF	TGTGCCAGCAGCTTAGGAGCGTTAAGTGGCCTTGCCATCCAAGAGACCCAGTACTTC
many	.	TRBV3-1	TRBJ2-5	CASSQDRKTQYF	TGTGCCAGCAGCCAAGACCGTAAGACCCAGTACTTC
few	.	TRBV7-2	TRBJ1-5	CASSLVRNQPQHF	TGTGCCAGCAGCTTAGTTCGCAATCAGCCCCAGCATTTT
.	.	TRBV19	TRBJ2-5	CASSVRDTTTQYF	TGTGCCAGTAGTGTCCGGGACACAACGACCCAGTACTTC
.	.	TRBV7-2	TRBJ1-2	CASTSGSLYGYTF	TGTGCCAGCACCTCTGGGTCTTTATATGGCTACACCTTC
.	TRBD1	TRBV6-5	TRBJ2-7	CASSYGGQGMYEQYF	TGTGCCAGCAGTTACGGGGGACAGGGAATGTACGAGCAGTACTTC
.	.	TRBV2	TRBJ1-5	CASTSFSNQPQHF	TGTGCCAGCACTTCTTTTAGCAATCAGCCCCAGCATTTT
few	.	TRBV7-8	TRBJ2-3	CASSSPSGLGTDTQYF	TGTGCCAGCAGCTCACCATCGGGCCTCGGCACAGATACGCAGTATTTT
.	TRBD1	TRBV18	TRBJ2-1	CASSPAGTGRVNEQFF	TGTGCCAGCTCACCGGCCGGGACAGGGAGGGTCAATGAGCAGTTCTTC
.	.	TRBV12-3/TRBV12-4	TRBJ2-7	CASSPSYSYEQYF	TGTGCCAGCAGCCCTTCCTACTCCTACGAGCAGTACTTC
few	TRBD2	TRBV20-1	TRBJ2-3	CSARDGRTSGSGLTDTQYF	TGCAGTGCTAGAGATGGTAGGACTAGCGGGAGTGGGCTCACAGATACGCAGTATTTT
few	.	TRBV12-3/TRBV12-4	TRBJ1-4	CASSSSQGGKLFF	TGTGCCAGCAGTTCATCACAGGGAGGAAAACTGTTTTTT
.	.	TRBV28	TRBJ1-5	CASSLGGKTNQPQHF	TGTGCCAGCAGCCTGGGAGGGAAGACCAATCAGCCCCAGCATTTT
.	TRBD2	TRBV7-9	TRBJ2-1	CASSIPGGGLGEQFF	TGTGCCAGCAGCATACCCGGCGGGGGGCTTGGGGAGCAGTTCTTC
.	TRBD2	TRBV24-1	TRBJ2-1	CATSPSGTYNEQFF	TGTGCCACCAGCCCTAGCGGGACTTACAATGAGCAGTTCTTC
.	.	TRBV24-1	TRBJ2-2	CATSDTSYTGELFF	TGTGCCACCAGTGACACTAGCTACACCGGGGAGCTGTTTTTT
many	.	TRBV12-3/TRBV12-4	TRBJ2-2	CASSPLRFAGELFF	TGTGCCAGCAGTCCTCTTCGGTTTGCCGGGGAGCTGTTTTTT
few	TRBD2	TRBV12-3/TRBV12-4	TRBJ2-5	CASSRTGLAARPQETQYF	TGTGCCAGCAGTCGAACAGGACTAGCGGCTAGACCCCAAGAGACCCAGTACTTC
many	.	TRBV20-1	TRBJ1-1	CSAMRGNTEAFF	TGCAGTGCTATGAGGGGAAACACTGAAGCTTTCTTT
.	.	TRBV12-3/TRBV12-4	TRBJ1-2	CASRPQGGYGYTF	TGTGCCAGCAGGCCGCAGGGAGGCTATGGCTACACCTTC
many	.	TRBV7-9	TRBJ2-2	CASSFGGSTGELFF	TGTGCCAGCAGCTTCGGAGGTTCCACCGGGGAGCTGTTTTTT
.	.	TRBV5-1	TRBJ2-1	CASSLVGAGWDEQFF	TGCGCCAGCAGCTTGGTCGGGGCCGGTTGGGATGAGCAGTTCTTC
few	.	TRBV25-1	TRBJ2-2	CASSGVPGELFF	TGTGCCAGCTCAGGGGTACCCGGGGAGCTGTTTTTT
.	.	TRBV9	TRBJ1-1	CASRPGRGTTEAFF	TGTGCCAGCCGTCCAGGACGGGGGACCACTGAAGCTTTCTTT
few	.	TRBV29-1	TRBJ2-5	CSARHNSWYQETQYF	TGCAGCGCCCGGCATAACTCGTGGTACCAAGAGACCCAGTACTTC
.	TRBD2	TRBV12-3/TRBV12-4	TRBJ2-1	CASSLGLAANEQFF	TGTGCCAGCAGTTTAGGGCTAGCGGCCAATGAGCAGTTCTTC
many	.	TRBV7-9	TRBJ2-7	CASSLGLVSGTYEQYF	TGTGCCAGCAGCCTGGGCTTGGTGTCGGGGACCTACGAGCAGTACTTC
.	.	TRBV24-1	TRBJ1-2	CATSDLAFHGYTF	TGTGCCACCAGTGATTTAGCTTTCCATGGCTACACCTTC
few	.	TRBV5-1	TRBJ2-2	CASSPSVGPNTGELFF	TGCGCCAGCAGCCCCTCGGTGGGGCCGAACACCGGGGAGCTGTTTTTT
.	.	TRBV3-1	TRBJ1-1	CASSRWSGPSTEAFF	TGTGCCAGCAGCCGTTGGAGTGGTCCGAGCACTGAAGCTTTCTTT
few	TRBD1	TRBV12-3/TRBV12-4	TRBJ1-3	CASSLSGGNGNTIYF	TGTGCCAGCAGTTTATCAGGGGGCAATGGAAACACCATATATTTT
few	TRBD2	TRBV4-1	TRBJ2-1	CATGGGTNEQFF	TGCGCCACCGGCGGGGGTACCAATGAGCAGTTCTTC
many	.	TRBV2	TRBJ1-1	CASSPIAQGGAEAFF	TGTGCCAGCAGCCCCATAGCCCAGGGCGGTGCTGAAGCTTTCTTT
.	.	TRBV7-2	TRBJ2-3	CASSLIGAFGDTQYF	TGTGCCAGCAGCTTAATAGGGGCTTTTGGGGATACGCAGTATTTT
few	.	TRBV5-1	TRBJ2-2	CASSLNGAPNTGELFF	TGCGCCAGCAGCTTGAATGGGGCCCCGAACACCGGGGAGCTGTTTTTT
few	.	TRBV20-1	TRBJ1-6	CSARGEESYNSPLHF	TGCAGTGCTAGAGGGGAGGAGTCCTATAATTCACCCCTCCACTTT
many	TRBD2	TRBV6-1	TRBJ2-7	CASSKLAGGSYEQYF	TGTGCCAGCAGCAAACTAGCGGGAGGGTCCTACGAGCAGTACTTC
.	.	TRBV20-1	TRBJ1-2	CSASEGGFANYGYTF	TGCAGTGCTTCAGAGGGGGGTTTTGCTAACTATGGCTACACCTTC
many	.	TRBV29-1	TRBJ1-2	CSDRQGDGYTF	TGCAGCGATCGGCAGGGAGATGGCTACACCTTC
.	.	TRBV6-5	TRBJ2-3	CASSYSKGSTDTQYF	TGTGCCAGCAGTTACTCGAAAGGGAGCACAGATACGCAGTATTTT
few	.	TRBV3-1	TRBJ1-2	CASSQVGGYTF	TGTGCCAGCAGCCAAGTCGGTGGCTACACCTTC
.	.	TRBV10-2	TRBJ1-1	CASKLQMNTEAFF	TGCGCCAGCAAGTTACAGATGAACACTGAAGCTTTCTTT
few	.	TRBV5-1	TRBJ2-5	CASSLGVGSSETQYF	TGCGCCAGCAGCTTGGGGGTGGGCTCCTCCGAGACCCAGTACTTC
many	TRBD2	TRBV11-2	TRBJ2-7	CASSWGLAGVGEQYF	TGTGCCAGCAGCTGGGGACTAGCGGGAGTGGGCGAGCAGTACTTC